The 27 T cell receptor beta chains presented below share a single source sample, sequenced in a study of T-cell memory formation after mild COVID-19 (dated by TCRdb to the early 2020s). The library was generated by 5' RACE. Sequenced on an Illumina NovaSeq 6000. TCRdb handled the public reads itself, with Q25 trimming in fastp and clone calling in MiXCR, and kept productive beta chains. Under each unique CDR3 protein, matching rows form one entry showing the most common genes and DNA. A total of about 290,000 distinct CDR3 sequences appear in this sample, approximately 16% of them only once. The ten largest account for 20% to 25% of the sample. Specimen: PBMCs or a T cell subset sorted from them (not recorded which). Receptor source: a man aged 18 to 30 who had mild COVID-19 (a few samples of this study predate the infection). The sample titles of this study are shuffled in the database, so cell type and time point are left out; the donor was told from shared clones.

This clonotype was seen a few times. V is TRBV12-3 or TRBV12-4 and J is TRBJ1-4; 8 bases map to TRBD1. CDR3 length: 14 residues. V lost 6 bases to trimming and J lost 8 bases; unmatched junction nucleotides: 8. Written as DNA, the CDR3 is TGTGCCAGCAGCCTTCAGGGGGCTCCAGAAAAACTGTTTTTT. Its translation is CASSLQGAPEKLFF.

This clonotype was recorded many times. The chain couples TRBV4-3 to TRBJ2-3; a possible D gene is TRBD1 (5 bases). V lost 3 bases to trimming and J lost 6 bases, with 13 bases between them. CDR1 LGHNA and CDR2 YSLEER come from the germline V gene. The CDR3 has 14 residues. The CDR3 DNA reads TGCGCCAGCAGCCACGCCCAGGGTGACGATACGCAGTATTTT. Translated, it gives CASSHAQGDDTQYF.

The table lists this clonotype with a few counts. The chain links TRBV5-6 to TRBJ1-5; no clear D. The CDR3 is 15 amino acids. CDR1 is SGHDT, CDR2 YYEEEE, per germline. The V end lost 2 bases, the J end lost 5 bases, and 14 bases lay between the germline ends. CDR3 amino acids: CASSFYFGPYQPQHF. Here the CDR3 DNA reads TGTGCCAGCAGCTTCTACTTTGGGCCGTATCAGCCCCAGCATTTT.

The sample holds a few counts of this clonotype. The J gene is TRBJ1-5, the V gene TRBV3-1; 8 bases agree with TRBD1. V shed 1 base and J 4 bases; nucleotides not matched to a gene: 6. This CDR3 has 16 residues. The germline CDR1 and CDR2 sequences are LGHDT and YNNKEL (reference sequence). The CDR3 region is CASSQGPHRGNQPQHF. In DNA form, the CDR3 reads TGTGCCAGCAGCCAAGGGCCACACAGGGGGAATCAGCCCCAGCATTTT.

A few counts support this clonotype. J is TRBJ1-6 and V is TRBV7-2, with D possibly being TRBD1 (5 bases). CDR3 size: 14 residues. Trimming took off 3 bases at V and 7 bases at J, with 10 bases between the two ends. The germline CDR1 and CDR2 sequences are SGHTA and FQGNSA. CDR3 amino acids: CASSLGPTNSPLHF. Here the CDR3 DNA reads TGTGCCAGCAGCTTGGGACCTACCAATTCACCCCTCCACTTT.

The rearrangement uses TRBV12-3 or TRBV12-4 and TRBJ1-1; perhaps TRBD1 as D (5 bases). The CDR3 length is 12 residues. V was pared by 2 bases and J by 8 bases, with 9 bases between. The CDR3 reads CASSLRGDEAFF. DNA for the CDR3: TGTGCCAGCAGTTTAAGAGGGGACGAAGCTTTCTTT.

The chain carries TRBV4-1 and TRBJ1-4, with D unclear. CDR1 MGHRA and CDR2 YSYEKL come from the germline V gene. Trimming cost V 2 bases and J 6 bases, with 10 bases left between them. CDR3 length: 14 amino acids. In DNA form, the CDR3 reads TGCGCCAGCAGCCAACGAGGTCAGGATGAAAAACTGTTTTTT. Its protein product is CASSQRGQDEKLFF.

Written as DNA, the CDR3 is TGCGCCAGCAGCTTGTATTTGGCGGGCACTGAAGCTTTCTTT. This encodes CASSLYLAGTEAFF. The chain carries TRBV5-1 and TRBJ1-1; no firm D call. The CDR3 runs to 14 residues. Germline V gene sequence: CDR1 SGHRS, CDR2 YFSETQ. V shed 1 base and J shed 4 bases, with 11 bases lying between them.

This clonotype was seen more than once but under ten times. The chain is built from TRBV20-1 and TRBJ2-7; the D is unclear. This CDR3 contains 11 residues. V lost 0 bases, J lost 11 bases, and 11 bases lay in between. Germline CDR1 and CDR2: DFQATT and SNEGSKA (reference sequence). The CDR3 here is CSARDLRREYV. For the CDR3, the DNA is TGCAGTGCTAGAGATCTGAGACGGGAGTACGTC.

This clonotype has ten or more counts. This chain uses TRBV7-8 with TRBJ2-3; 10 nucleotides match TRBD1. V dropped 4 bases and J dropped 6; count of bases not matched to a gene: 4. The CDR3 has 14 amino acids. Germline values: CDR1 SGHVS, CDR2 FQNEAQ. The CDR3 reads CASSSGTGADTQYF. CDR3 coding DNA: TGTGCCAGCAGCTCCGGGACAGGGGCCGATACGCAGTATTTT.

This chain uses TRBV6-5 with TRBJ1-2; TRBD1 matches at 11 bases. Germline CDR1 is MNHEY and CDR2 is SVGAGI. The CDR3 is 17 amino acids. V trimming: 5 bases; J trimming: 6 bases; junction bases outside the gene matches: 14. CDR3 protein: CASSKRGQGVSGDGYTF. The DNA of the CDR3 is TGTGCCAGCAGTAAAAGGGGACAGGGGGTTTCGGGCGATGGCTACACCTTC.

The chain carries TRBV6-5 and TRBJ2-1, with 8 bases that match TRBD2. Germline V gene data show CDR1 as MNHEY and CDR2 as SVGAGI. The CDR3 runs 14 residues. Unmatched junction bases numbered 7, after V lost 10 bases and J lost 2 bases. The CDR3 loop is CATHGGAAYNEQFF. CDR3 DNA: TGTGCCACTCACGGGGGGGCCGCCTACAATGAGCAGTTCTTC.

A few counts support this clonotype. The J gene is TRBJ2-1, the V gene TRBV6-5; TRBD2 agrees at 10 bases. This CDR3 contains 11 residues. Germline V CDR1 and CDR2: MNHEY, SVGAGI. V dropped 6 bases and J dropped 14; count of bases not matched to a gene: 4. The CDR3 DNA reads as TGTGCCAGCAGACTGGGGACTAGCGAGTTCTTC. Translating it yields CASRLGTSEFF.

The rearrangement joins TRBV9 to TRBJ1-6; no firm D call. The CDR3 contains 16 residues. Germline V CDR1 and CDR2: SGDLS, YYNGEE. V gave up 0 bases and J gave up 0 bases, with 7 bases separating them. In nucleotides, the CDR3 is TGTGCCAGCAGCGTAGAACCAGGCTCCTATAATTCACCCCTCCACTTT. It is translated as CASSVEPGSYNSPLHF.

A few counts support this clonotype. This rearrangement joins TRBV3-1 to TRBJ2-5; TRBD2 aligns across 9 bases. The ends lost 0 bases at V and 3 bases at J; junction bases unmatched: 11. Germline V lookup: CDR1 LGHDT, CDR2 YNNKEL (reference sequence). There are 18 residues in the CDR3. The CDR3: CASSQDRSILAGEETQYF. CDR3 nucleotides: TGTGCCAGCAGCCAAGATAGAAGCATACTAGCGGGCGAAGAGACCCAGTACTTC.

This clonotype has more than one count but fewer than ten. This chain joins TRBV16 and TRBJ2-3; 9 bases are shared with TRBD1. The V gene's germline CDR1 is KGHSY and CDR2 FQNENV. The V gene end was trimmed by 4 bases and the J gene end by 8 bases; junction bases not matched to a gene: 4. The CDR3 consists of 13 residues. The CDR3 reads CASSPDRGVTQYF. CDR3 in DNA: TGTGCCAGCAGCCCGGACAGGGGTGTTACGCAGTATTTT.

The chain recombines TRBV5-1 with TRBJ2-7, with D possibly being TRBD2 (7 bases). There are 13 residues in the CDR3. CDR1 is SGHRS, CDR2 YFSETQ, per germline. Trimming cost V 5 bases and J 1 base, with 10 bases left between them. CDR3 bases: TGCGCCAGCAGAAAGGGGGGGTCCTACGAGCAGTACTTC. Translated: CASRKGGSYEQYF.

As regards this clonotype: A much larger clone is a single base away; this may be a read error. J is TRBJ1-2 and V is TRBV6-5, with TRBD1 as a possible D gene (5 bases). The germline V gene has CDR1 MNHEY and CDR2 SVGAGI. The CDR3 has 13 residues. The CDR3 DNA sequence: TGTTCCAGCAGATACAGGAGGACCTATGGCTACACCTTC. This translates into CSSRYRRTYGYTF.

The CDR3 DNA sequence: TGCAGCGCATCTACAGGGGGCCTCCTAGGAGCTTTCTTT. Protein sequence: CSASTGGLLGAFF. This chain connects TRBV29-1 to TRBJ1-1; 9 nucleotides align to TRBD1. The CDR3 runs to 13 residues. Germline trimming cut 7 bases from V and 10 bases from J; bases unmatched to any gene: 13. From germline, CDR1 is SQVTM and CDR2 ANQGSEA. Full variable domain (rest looked up from reference TRBV29-1 and TRBJ1-1): SAVISQKPSRDICQRGTSLTIQCQVDSQVTMMFWYRQQPGQSLTLIATANQGSEATYESGFVIDKFPISRPNLTFSTLTVSNMSPEDSSIYLCSASTGGLLGAFFGQGTRLTVV.

V usage is TRBV7-2 and J usage is TRBJ1-4, with TRBD1 matching over 7 bases. Unmatched junction bases numbered 7, after V lost 7 bases and J lost 5 bases. CDR1 is SGHTA and CDR2 is FQGNSA in the germline V gene. The CDR3 extends over 14 amino acids. This chain's CDR3 is CASTRGQLNEKLFF. CDR3 nucleotides: TGTGCCAGCACCAGGGGACAGTTAAATGAAAAACTGTTTTTT.

This clonotype has only a few counts. V and J are TRBV3-1 and TRBJ1-1, with D tentatively TRBD1 (6 bases). In germline, CDR1 is LGHDT, CDR2 YNNKEL (reference sequence). This CDR3 has 14 amino acids. Between the trimmed V and J ends, which lost 1 base and 12 bases, there was a span of 18 bases. In DNA form, the CDR3 reads TGTGCCAGCAGCCAAGGGGGGGCGAACAGAAGGACTTTCTTT. This codes for CASSQGGANRRTFF.

This clonotype was observed a handful of times. The chain recombines TRBV6-5 with TRBJ2-1; the match to TRBD2 covers 10 bases. In germline, CDR1 is MNHEY, CDR2 SVGAGI. The J segment lost 4 bases and the V segment lost 3 bases, leaving 3 bases of the junction unmatched. This CDR3 region has 15 residues. Written as DNA, the CDR3 is TGTGCCAGCAGTTATTCTAGCGGGGGATACAATGAGCAGTTCTTC. It translates to CASSYSSGGYNEQFF.

This clonotype was counted many times. The chain recombines TRBV6-2 or TRBV6-3 with TRBJ2-7, with 7 bases aligning to TRBD1. The ends lost 2 bases at V and 6 bases at J; junction bases unmatched: 13. CDR1 MNHEY and CDR2 SVGEGT come from the germline V gene. The CDR3 is made up of 16 amino acids. CDR3 in amino acids: CASSYARDSHRVEQYV. Written as DNA, the CDR3 is TGTGCCAGCAGTTACGCTCGGGACAGTCACCGGGTCGAGCAGTACGTC.

This clonotype was seen more than once but under ten times. The gene calls are TRBV5-1 and TRBJ1-4, with 12 bases lining up with TRBD1. After removal of 4 bases from V and 7 bases from J, the junction contained 8 bases not matched to a gene. The V gene's germline CDR1 is SGHRS and CDR2 YFSETQ. This CDR3 has 16 residues. CDR3 bases: TGCGCCAGCAGCCAGGGACAGGGGGCTGGTGTTGAAAAACTGTTTTTT. As protein: CASSQGQGAGVEKLFF.

The rearrangement uses TRBV7-9 and TRBJ2-7; 7 nucleotides match TRBD1. The CDR3 consists of 13 residues. Germline V lookup: CDR1 SEHNR, CDR2 FQNEAQ (reference sequence). V shed 5 bases, J shed 4 bases, and the junction held 5 bases outside the gene matches. CDR3 sequence (DNA): TGTGCCAGCAGCGACAGGGAGCGTTACGAGCAGTACTTC. It yields the protein CASSDRERYEQYF. Based on the CDR3 plus reference TRBV7-9 and TRBJ2-7, the full variable domain is DTGVSQNPRHKITKRGQNVTFRCDPISEHNRLYWYRQTLGQGPEFLTYFQNEAQLEKSRLLSDRFSAERPKGSFSTLEIQRTEQGDSAMYLCASSDRERYEQYFGPGTRLTVT.

The chain uses TRBV27 and TRBJ2-3; D is perhaps TRBD1 (5 bases). V was trimmed by 0 bases and J by 4 bases, leaving 8 bases between them. Germline V gene sequence: CDR1 MNHEY, CDR2 SMNVEV (reference sequence). This CDR3 has 14 amino acids. CDR3 sequence reads: CASSLSQGADTQYF. CDR3 DNA sequence: TGTGCCAGCAGTTTATCTCAGGGCGCAGATACGCAGTATTTT.

V and J are TRBV20-1 and TRBJ2-5; no definite D call. V gave up 1 base and J gave up 2 bases, with 11 bases separating them. The CDR3 has 14 amino acids. Germline assignment: CDR1 DFQATT and CDR2 SNEGSKA (reference sequence). In DNA form, the CDR3 reads TGCAGTGCTAGAGTTGCGTCGGAACAAGAGACCCAGTACTTC. This gives the protein CSARVASEQETQYF.